This entry features one T cell receptor (beta chain) sequence. Its antigen is not identified. This sample is drawn from a study of cytotoxic CD8 clonotypes in ibrutinib-treated CLL. The protocol was immunoSEQ multiplex PCR, while the TCRdb copy is restricted to in-frame clones and leaves out a portion. In the table there are about 68,000 clones, 68% of which are singletons. Germline trimming cut 5 bases from V and 6 bases from J; bases unmatched to any gene: 11. CDR1 is SGHDT, CDR2 YYEEEE, per germline. This CDR3 is built from 16 residues. Study findings and constraints: The study found public clonotypes uncommon, contracting or stable on treatment.

This chain connects TRBV5-6 to TRBJ1-4, with 9 bases that match TRBD1. Sample: PBMCs, taken after 12 months of ibrutinib treatment. This TCR derives from a human donor with chronic lymphocytic leukemia. CDR3 DNA: TGTGCCAGCAGTTCTAGGGGTCGGACAGGGGATGAAAAACTGTTTTTT. Translating gives CASSSRGRTGDEKLFF.